A selection of T cell receptor beta chains follows, all from one sample in a study of cytomegalovirus exposure and HLA in healthy donors. Sequencing used immunoSEQ multiplex PCR; TCRdb keeps in-frame clones, though not all of them. The table lists about 73,000 clones, around nine tenths of them singletons, with 3% to 4% in the top ten. Sequencing was done on a sample of PBMCs. Every receptor here comes from a woman aged 18-29 years in good health and CMV-seropositive. CDR3s include the opening cysteine and the closing phenylalanine or tryptophan. A D gene is named only where the DNA matches it firmly. Clone size is stated in some rows and not others, as once, few, many or a class when expanded.

d_gene: -
j_gene: TRBJ2-1
len: 15
abundance: -
v_gene: TRBV27
CDR3aa: CASSRAGVGNNEQFF
CDR3nt: TGTGCCAGTTCTAGAGCAGGGGTTGGAAACAATGAGCAGTTCTTC

d_gene: TRBD1
j_gene: TRBJ2-5
len: 17
abundance: -
v_gene: TRBV5-4
CDR3aa: CASSLGRGHDGKETQYF
CDR3nt: TGTGCCAGCAGCTTGGGTAGGGGGCACGACGGGAAAGAGACCCAGTACTTC

d_gene: -
j_gene: TRBJ2-7
len: 15
abundance: -
v_gene: TRBV2
CDR3aa: CASSVGGRSSYEQYF
CDR3nt: TGTGCCAGCAGTGTAGGTGGGAGGAGCTCCTACGAGCAGTACTTC

d_gene: TRBD1
j_gene: TRBJ1-5
len: 18
abundance: -
v_gene: TRBV30
CDR3aa: CAWSDFRDRGRNNQPQHF
CDR3nt: TGTGCCTGGAGTGATTTCCGGGACAGGGGGCGAAACAATCAGCCCCAGCATTTT

d_gene: -
j_gene: TRBJ2-1
len: 15
abundance: -
v_gene: TRBV6-6
CDR3aa: CASSRTVSSYNEQFF
CDR3nt: TGTGCCAGCAGTCGGACAGTTAGCTCCTACAATGAGCAGTTCTTC

d_gene: -
j_gene: TRBJ1-1
len: 15
abundance: -
v_gene: TRBV7-9
CDR3aa: CASSPHATENTEAFF
CDR3nt: TGTGCCAGCAGCCCACATGCTACAGAGAACACTGAAGCTTTCTTT

d_gene: TRBD2
j_gene: TRBJ2-3
len: 13
abundance: once
v_gene: TRBV9
CDR3aa: CASSIGRAGPQYF
CDR3nt: TGTGCCAGCAGTATCGGGAGGGCGGGGCCGCAGTATTTT

d_gene: TRBD1
j_gene: TRBJ2-7
len: 16
abundance: -
v_gene: TRBV11-2
CDR3aa: CASSLKPPDRGDEQYF
CDR3nt: TGTGCCAGCAGCTTAAAACCTCCGGACAGGGGCGACGAGCAGTACTTC

d_gene: TRBD2
j_gene: TRBJ2-7
len: 16
abundance: -
v_gene: TRBV7-9
CDR3aa: CASSLFGAGESYEQYF
CDR3nt: TGTGCCAGCAGCTTATTCGGAGCGGGAGAGAGCTACGAGCAGTACTTC

d_gene: -
j_gene: TRBJ2-7
len: 13
abundance: once
v_gene: TRBV10-3
CDR3aa: CAISEGGSYEQYF
CDR3nt: TGTGCCATCAGTGAAGGGGGATCCTACGAGCAGTACTTC

d_gene: -
j_gene: TRBJ1-2
len: 13
abundance: -
v_gene: TRBV14
CDR3aa: CASSQGRDRGYTF
CDR3nt: TGTGCCAGCAGCCAAGGGAGGGACCGCGGCTACACCTTC

d_gene: -
j_gene: TRBJ2-1
len: 15
abundance: -
v_gene: TRBV6-4
CDR3aa: CASSDSGQGYNEQFF
CDR3nt: TGTGCCAGCAGTGACTCGGGTCAGGGTTACAATGAGCAGTTCTTC

d_gene: TRBD1
j_gene: TRBJ1-5
len: 15
abundance: -
v_gene: TRBV7-9
CDR3aa: CASSPDRGQGQPQHF
CDR3nt: TGTGCCAGCAGCCCAGACAGGGGGCAAGGTCAGCCCCAGCATTTT

d_gene: -
j_gene: TRBJ1-2
len: 12
abundance: -
v_gene: TRBV30
CDR3aa: CAWQTANYGYTF
CDR3nt: TGTGCCTGGCAGACAGCAAACTATGGCTACACCTTC

d_gene: TRBD1
j_gene: TRBJ2-3
len: 14
abundance: once
v_gene: TRBV10-3
CDR3aa: CATSGTGGSDTQYF
CDR3nt: TGTGCCACCTCCGGGACAGGGGGCAGCGATACGCAGTATTTT

d_gene: -
j_gene: TRBJ1-5
len: 15
abundance: -
v_gene: TRBV27
CDR3aa: CASSLGGFGGQPQHF
CDR3nt: TGTGCCAGCAGTTTGGGGGGGTTCGGGGGCCAGCCCCAGCATTTT

d_gene: -
j_gene: TRBJ2-1
len: 16
abundance: -
v_gene: TRBV6-5
CDR3aa: CASSLGGLRTYNEQFF
CDR3nt: TGTGCCAGCAGTTTGGGGGGGCTTAGAACCTACAATGAGCAGTTCTTC

d_gene: TRBD2
j_gene: TRBJ2-1
len: 17
abundance: -
v_gene: TRBV30
CDR3aa: CAWRSSTSGSSYNEQFF
CDR3nt: TGTGCCTGGAGATCCTCGACTAGCGGGTCCTCCTACAATGAGCAGTTCTTC

d_gene: -
j_gene: TRBJ1-2
len: 15
abundance: -
v_gene: TRBV4-2
CDR3aa: CASSQGGGSGNGYTF
CDR3nt: TGTGCCAGCAGCCAGGGAGGGGGATCGGGAAATGGCTACACCTTC

d_gene: -
j_gene: TRBJ2-1
len: 11
abundance: -
v_gene: TRBV28
CDR3aa: CASSVQGWQFF
CDR3nt: TGTGCCAGCAGTGTACAGGGATGGCAGTTCTTC

d_gene: -
j_gene: TRBJ1-4
len: 15
abundance: -
v_gene: TRBV5-4
CDR3aa: CASSFEPATNEKLFF
CDR3nt: TGTGCCAGCAGCTTCGAACCGGCAACTAATGAAAAACTGTTTTTT

d_gene: -
j_gene: TRBJ2-3
len: 15
abundance: -
v_gene: TRBV9
CDR3aa: CASSVGSVSTDTQYF
CDR3nt: TGTGCCAGCAGCGTAGGTAGCGTTAGCACAGATACGCAGTATTTT

d_gene: -
j_gene: TRBJ2-1
len: 16
abundance: -
v_gene: TRBV10-3
CDR3aa: CAISEEASVGYNEQFF
CDR3nt: TGTGCCATCAGTGAGGAGGCTAGCGTGGGTTACAATGAGCAGTTCTTC

d_gene: -
j_gene: TRBJ1-1
len: 14
abundance: -
v_gene: TRBV4-3
CDR3aa: CASSRATVVTEAFF
CDR3nt: TGCGCCAGCAGCCGTGCGACAGTGGTGACTGAAGCTTTCTTT

d_gene: -
j_gene: TRBJ2-1
len: 15
abundance: -
v_gene: TRBV18
CDR3aa: CASSPLQRSYNEQFF
CDR3nt: TGTGCCAGCTCACCACTACAGCGGTCCTACAATGAGCAGTTCTTC

d_gene: -
j_gene: TRBJ1-1
len: 15
abundance: -
v_gene: TRBV4-2
CDR3aa: CASSQEPGMNTEAFF
CDR3nt: TGTGCCAGCAGCCAAGAACCGGGGATGAACACTGAAGCTTTCTTT

d_gene: -
j_gene: TRBJ1-2
len: 15
abundance: -
v_gene: TRBV28
CDR3aa: CASSSVSWRVGGYTF
CDR3nt: TGTGCCAGCAGTTCCGTCAGCTGGAGGGTGGGTGGCTACACCTTC

d_gene: TRBD2
j_gene: TRBJ2-1
len: 16
abundance: once
v_gene: TRBV9
CDR3aa: CASSVGTGGLSDEQFF
CDR3nt: TGTGCCAGCAGCGTAGGAACGGGGGGGCTTTCCGATGAGCAGTTCTTC

d_gene: TRBD2
j_gene: TRBJ2-5
len: 15
abundance: -
v_gene: TRBV23-1
CDR3aa: CASSHCGTSDETQYF
CDR3nt: TGCGCCAGCAGTCATTGCGGGACTAGCGACGAGACCCAGTACTTC

d_gene: TRBD1
j_gene: TRBJ2-2
len: 13
abundance: many
v_gene: TRBV27
CDR3aa: CASSTGDTGELFF
CDR3nt: TGTGCCAGCAGTACAGGGGACACCGGGGAGCTGTTTTTT

d_gene: -
j_gene: TRBJ2-7
len: 15
abundance: -
v_gene: TRBV6-5
CDR3aa: CASSYPGTDSYEQYF
CDR3nt: TGTGCCAGCAGTTACCCCGGGACTGACTCCTACGAGCAGTACTTC

d_gene: -
j_gene: TRBJ1-3
len: 15
abundance: once
v_gene: TRBV10-3
CDR3aa: CAIQSQPNSGNTIYF
CDR3nt: TGTGCCATCCAAAGCCAACCTAACTCTGGAAACACCATATATTTT

d_gene: -
j_gene: TRBJ2-4
len: 17
abundance: -
v_gene: TRBV4-3
CDR3aa: CASSQDRQGPLSHIQYF
CDR3nt: TGCGCCAGCAGCCAAGACCGGCAGGGTCCCCTATCACACATTCAGTACTTC

d_gene: TRBD1
j_gene: TRBJ2-1
len: 16
abundance: -
v_gene: TRBV10-2
CDR3aa: CASSEKGQSNYNEQFF
CDR3nt: TGCGCCAGCAGTGAGAAGGGACAGAGTAATTACAATGAGCAGTTCTTC

d_gene: -
j_gene: TRBJ1-3
len: 14
abundance: -
v_gene: TRBV4-1
CDR3aa: CASSQPGSGNTIYF
CDR3nt: TGCGCCAGCAGCCAACCGGGGTCCGGAAACACCATATATTTT

d_gene: -
j_gene: TRBJ1-4
len: 12
abundance: once
v_gene: TRBV11-3
CDR3aa: CAPGGAGEKLFF
CDR3nt: TGTGCCCCGGGGGGGGCGGGTGAAAAACTGTTTTTT

d_gene: -
j_gene: TRBJ1-2
len: 16
abundance: -
v_gene: TRBV2
CDR3aa: CASSSSEVHPNYGYTF
CDR3nt: TGTGCCAGCAGTTCAAGTGAGGTTCATCCTAACTATGGCTACACCTTC

d_gene: TRBD1
j_gene: TRBJ1-5
len: 15
abundance: -
v_gene: TRBV6-5
CDR3aa: CASSSHRGLGQPQHF
CDR3nt: TGTGCCAGCAGTTCCCACAGGGGGCTAGGTCAGCCCCAGCATTTT

d_gene: -
j_gene: TRBJ1-1
len: 12
abundance: -
v_gene: TRBV7-9
CDR3aa: CASSLLPEEAFF
CDR3nt: TGTGCCAGCAGTTTATTACCCGAGGAAGCTTTCTTT

d_gene: -
j_gene: TRBJ2-6
len: 16
abundance: -
v_gene: TRBV19
CDR3aa: CASYTGAPSGANVLTF
CDR3nt: TGTGCCAGTTACACAGGAGCTCCCTCTGGGGCCAACGTCCTGACTTTC

d_gene: -
j_gene: TRBJ1-1
len: 14
abundance: -
v_gene: TRBV4-1
CDR3aa: CASSQAPENTEAFF
CDR3nt: TGCGCCAGCAGCCAAGCCCCAGAGAACACTGAAGCTTTCTTT

d_gene: TRBD2
j_gene: TRBJ2-5
len: 15
abundance: medium-sized
v_gene: TRBV6-4
CDR3aa: CASSPGGGAAETQYF
CDR3nt: TGTGCCAGCAGCCCAGGCGGGGGGGCCGCAGAGACCCAGTACTTC

d_gene: TRBD1
j_gene: TRBJ1-4
len: 13
abundance: -
v_gene: TRBV19
CDR3aa: CASSTGQDEKLFF
CDR3nt: TGTGCCAGTAGTACGGGACAGGATGAAAAACTGTTTTTT

d_gene: -
j_gene: TRBJ1-2
len: 13
abundance: once
v_gene: TRBV5-4
CDR3aa: CASRFSGNYGYTF
CDR3nt: TGTGCCAGCAGATTCTCGGGGAACTATGGCTACACCTTC

d_gene: TRBD2
j_gene: TRBJ2-6
len: 17
abundance: few
v_gene: TRBV5-4
CDR3aa: CASSLGTSGSGANVLTF
CDR3nt: TGTGCCAGCAGCTTGGGGACTAGCGGGAGTGGGGCCAACGTCCTGACTTTC

d_gene: -
j_gene: TRBJ1-6
len: 15
abundance: once
v_gene: TRBV7-2
CDR3aa: CASSLGQPQNSPLHF
CDR3nt: TGTGCCAGCAGCTTAGGACAGCCTCAAAATTCACCCCTCCACTTT

d_gene: TRBD1
j_gene: TRBJ1-1
len: 15
abundance: -
v_gene: TRBV10-3
CDR3aa: CAISETSQGVHEAFF
CDR3nt: TGTGCCATCAGTGAGACATCACAGGGGGTTCATGAAGCTTTCTTT

d_gene: TRBD2
j_gene: TRBJ2-7
len: 13
abundance: -
v_gene: TRBV19
CDR3aa: CATKLAGSYEQYF
CDR3nt: TGTGCCACTAAGCTAGCGGGTTCCTACGAGCAGTACTTC

d_gene: -
j_gene: TRBJ2-3
len: 14
abundance: -
v_gene: TRBV29-1
CDR3aa: CSVEGGSGTDTQYF
CDR3nt: TGCAGCGTTGAGGGGGGATCGGGCACAGATACGCAGTATTTT

d_gene: -
j_gene: TRBJ1-1
len: 16
abundance: -
v_gene: TRBV10-2
CDR3aa: CASSDFVGVGNTEAFF
CDR3nt: TGCGCCAGCAGTGACTTCGTAGGGGTTGGGAACACTGAAGCTTTCTTT

d_gene: TRBD1
j_gene: TRBJ1-2
len: 12
abundance: -
v_gene: TRBV30
CDR3aa: CAWATGGFGYTF
CDR3nt: TGTGCCTGGGCCACAGGGGGCTTCGGCTACACCTTC

d_gene: TRBD1
j_gene: TRBJ1-1
len: 13
abundance: once
v_gene: TRBV7-9
CDR3aa: CASRYPDRDGAFF
CDR3nt: TGTGCCAGCAGGTACCCCGACAGGGACGGGGCTTTCTTT

d_gene: TRBD1
j_gene: TRBJ2-1
len: 16
abundance: -
v_gene: TRBV11-3
CDR3aa: CASSPGDREPTNEQFF
CDR3nt: TGTGCCAGCAGCCCCGGGGACAGGGAACCTACCAATGAGCAGTTCTTC

d_gene: -
j_gene: TRBJ1-2
len: 14
abundance: -
v_gene: TRBV2
CDR3aa: CASNTGRGGYGYTF
CDR3nt: TGTGCCAGCAACACGGGGAGGGGGGGCTATGGCTACACCTTC